The TCR beta chain described here comes from a study of blood T cell repertoires in COVID-19. The assay was immunoSEQ multiplex PCR, and TCRdb's table has in-frame clones only and misses some. The table has 200,000 to 250,000 clones, roughly 84% seen once; the top ten hold less than 20%. CDR3 length: 15 amino acids. The junction had 6 bases not matched to a gene; V was cut back by 4 bases and J by 3 bases. CDR1 and CDR2 from the germline V gene are MNHEY and SVGEGT. The rearrangement joins TRBV6-2 or TRBV6-3 to TRBJ2-7, with 10 bases lining up with TRBD1. The TCR was taken from a woman older than 75 with active or convalescent COVID-19. Specimen: peripheral blood. CDR3 amino acids: CASSSPGQGSYEQYF. The CDR3 DNA reads TGTGCCAGCAGTTCGCCGGGACAGGGGAGCTACGAGCAGTACTTC.